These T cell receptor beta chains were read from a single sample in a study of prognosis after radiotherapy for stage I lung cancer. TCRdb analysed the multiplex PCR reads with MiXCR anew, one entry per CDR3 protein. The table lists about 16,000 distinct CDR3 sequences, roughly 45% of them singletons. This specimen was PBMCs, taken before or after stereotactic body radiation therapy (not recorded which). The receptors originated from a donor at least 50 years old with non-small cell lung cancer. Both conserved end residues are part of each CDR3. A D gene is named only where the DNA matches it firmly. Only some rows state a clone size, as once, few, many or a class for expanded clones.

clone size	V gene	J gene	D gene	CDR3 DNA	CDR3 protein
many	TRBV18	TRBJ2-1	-	TGTGCCAGCTCACCCCAAGGTCAGCTCGGCAATGAGCAGTTCTTC	CASSPQGQLGNEQFF
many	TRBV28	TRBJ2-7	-	TGTGCCAGCAGTTCCCCATCCCTATCCTACGAGCAGTACTTC	CASSSPSLSYEQYF
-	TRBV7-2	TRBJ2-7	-	TGTGCCAGCAGCTTCCGGCCCTCCCACGAGCAGTACTTC	CASSFRPSHEQYF
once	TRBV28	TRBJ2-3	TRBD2	TGTGCCAGCAGATCTGCGGTAAGGGCTAGCGGGGCCCTTGTGTATACGCAGTATTTT	CASRSAVRASGALVYTQYF
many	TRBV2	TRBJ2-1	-	TGTGCCAGCAAGGGGGGGGGAACGAGCTCCTACAATGAGCAGTTCTTC	CASKGGGTSSYNEQFF
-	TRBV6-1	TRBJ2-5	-	TGTGCCAGCAGTCGACGCACTCAAGAGACACAGTACTTC	CASSRRTQETQYF
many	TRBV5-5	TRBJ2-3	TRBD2	TGTGCCAGCAGCTTGGGCGGGAGCGGAGCAGATACGCAGTATTTT	CASSLGGSGADTQYF
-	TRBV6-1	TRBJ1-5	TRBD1	TGTGCCAGCAGACCACAGGGGTTTAGCAATCAGCCCCAGCATTTT	CASRPQGFSNQPQHF
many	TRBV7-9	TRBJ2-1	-	TGTGCCAGCAGCCGGGGGCGAGAAGGAAATGAGCAGTTCTTC	CASSRGREGNEQFF
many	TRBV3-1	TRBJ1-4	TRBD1	TGTGCCAGCAGCCAACCCAACAGGGGGAGGGAAGAAAAACTGTTTTTT	CASSQPNRGREEKLFF
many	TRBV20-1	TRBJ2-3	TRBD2	TGCAGTGCTATCCGCCAGCGGGGGGGCGGCACAGATACGCAGTATTTT	CSAIRQRGGGTDTQYF
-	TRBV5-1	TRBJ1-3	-	TGCGCCAGCAGCTTGGCAGGGAACTCTGGAAACACCATATATTTT	CASSLAGNSGNTIYF
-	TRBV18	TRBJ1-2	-	TGTGCCAGCTCAAGCCAGGGCTCATATGGCTACACCTTC	CASSSQGSYGYTF
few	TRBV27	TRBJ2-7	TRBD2	TGTGCCAGCAGTTCCCGGGTAGCGGGAGCAGGCCACGAGCAGTACTTC	CASSSRVAGAGHEQYF
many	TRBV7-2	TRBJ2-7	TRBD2	TGTGCCAGCAGCGTACCGGGACTAGCGGGCGAGCAGTACTTC	CASSVPGLAGEQYF
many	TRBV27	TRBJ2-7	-	TGTGCCAGCAGTTTTAAAGAACATTACTCCTACGAGCAGTACTTC	CASSFKEHYSYEQYF
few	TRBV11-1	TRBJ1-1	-	TGTGCCAGCAAGGGGGACGCCACTGAAGCTTTCTTT	CASKGDATEAFF
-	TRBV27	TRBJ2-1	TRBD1	TGTGCCAGCAGGAAATCGGACAGGGGATACAATGAGCAGTTCTTC	CASRKSDRGYNEQFF
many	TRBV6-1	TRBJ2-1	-	TGTGCCAGCAGTGAACGCGCAGGCTCCTACAATGAGCAGTTCTTC	CASSERAGSYNEQFF
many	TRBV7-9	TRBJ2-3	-	TGTGCCAGCAGCCGATTTGGGACAGATACGCAGTATTTT	CASSRFGTDTQYF